This is a list of T cell receptor beta chains from one sample in a study of cytomegalovirus exposure and HLA in healthy donors. Sequenced by immunoSEQ multiplex PCR; TCRdb stores in-frame clones only, minus some. The table has approximately 170,000 clones, roughly 80% seen once. Sequenced: PBMCs. The source of these receptors is a human donor in good health. Both conserved end residues are trimmed from each CDR3. D genes are given only for firm matches.

TRBJ2-5 | - | TRBV5-8 | ASSPGEAYLETQY
TRBJ2-2 | - | TRBV4-3 | ASSQVPPLRGAPGTGELF
TRBJ2-1 | - | TRBV29-1 | SVTSWGVSYNEQF
TRBJ2-1 | - | TRBV9 | ASSGSGSSYNEQF
TRBJ1-1 | - | TRBV4-2 | ASSQEAQLEAF
TRBJ2-1 | - | TRBV7-6 | ASSQTSGLKRYNEQF
TRBJ2-1 | TRBD1 | TRBV11-3 | ASSLVGQGVHEQF
TRBJ2-3 | TRBD2 | TRBV7-3 | ASSLNGGKDTQY
TRBJ2-7 | TRBD1 | TRBV7-9 | ASSPRTGSYEQY
TRBJ2-3 | TRBD2 | TRBV4-2 | ASSLVAGDDTQY
TRBJ2-3 | - | TRBV6-1 | ASRLLDTTDTQY
TRBJ2-5 | - | TRBV13 | ASSRERGGETQY
TRBJ2-1 | - | TRBV25-1 | ASSEGGKQF
TRBJ2-1 | - | TRBV28 | ASRGDTYNEQF
TRBJ1-2 | - | TRBV19 | ASTPDRLRSGYT
TRBJ2-7 | TRBD1 | TRBV7-9 | ASSKTADRGHYEQY
TRBJ2-3 | TRBD2 | TRBV5-1 | ASSPGLAGGQGTDTQY
TRBJ2-1 | - | TRBV4-3 | ASSQSRSNEQF
TRBJ2-1 | TRBD1 | TRBV7-3 | ASSLTPGGVPF
TRBJ1-2 | TRBD1 | TRBV6-5 | ASRQGGGYT
TRBJ2-2 | TRBD2 | TRBV7-6 | ASSSPRGVNTGELF
TRBJ1-5 | - | TRBV5-6 | ASSSGYQPQH
TRBJ1-1 | - | TRBV6-6 | ASSYSAGQGRTEAF
TRBJ2-5 | - | TRBV9 | ASSVDGTKETQY
TRBJ2-2 | TRBD1 | TRBV7-9 | ASSLDQGQAGELF
TRBJ1-1 | TRBD1 | TRBV10-3 | AISGLFRTGPNTEAF
TRBJ1-2 | TRBD1 | TRBV7-2 | ASSPEGTGYGYT
TRBJ1-3 | TRBD1 | TRBV7-8 | ASSPRQGAIGNTIY